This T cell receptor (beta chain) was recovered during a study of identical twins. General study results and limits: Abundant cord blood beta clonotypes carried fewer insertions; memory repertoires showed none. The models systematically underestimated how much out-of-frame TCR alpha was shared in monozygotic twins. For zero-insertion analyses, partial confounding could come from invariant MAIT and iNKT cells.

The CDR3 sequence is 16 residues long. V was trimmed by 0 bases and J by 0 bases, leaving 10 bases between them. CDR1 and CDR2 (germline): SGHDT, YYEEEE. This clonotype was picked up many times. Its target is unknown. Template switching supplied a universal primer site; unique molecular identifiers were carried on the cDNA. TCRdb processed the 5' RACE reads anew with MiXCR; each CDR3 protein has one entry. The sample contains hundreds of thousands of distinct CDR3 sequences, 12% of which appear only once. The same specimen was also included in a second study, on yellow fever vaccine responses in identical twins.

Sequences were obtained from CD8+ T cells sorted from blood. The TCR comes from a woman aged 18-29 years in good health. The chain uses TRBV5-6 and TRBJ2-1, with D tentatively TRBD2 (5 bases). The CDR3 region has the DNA TGTGCCAGCAGCTTGGGGACGGGAAGCTCCTACAATGAGCAGTTCTTC. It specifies CASSLGTGSSYNEQFF.